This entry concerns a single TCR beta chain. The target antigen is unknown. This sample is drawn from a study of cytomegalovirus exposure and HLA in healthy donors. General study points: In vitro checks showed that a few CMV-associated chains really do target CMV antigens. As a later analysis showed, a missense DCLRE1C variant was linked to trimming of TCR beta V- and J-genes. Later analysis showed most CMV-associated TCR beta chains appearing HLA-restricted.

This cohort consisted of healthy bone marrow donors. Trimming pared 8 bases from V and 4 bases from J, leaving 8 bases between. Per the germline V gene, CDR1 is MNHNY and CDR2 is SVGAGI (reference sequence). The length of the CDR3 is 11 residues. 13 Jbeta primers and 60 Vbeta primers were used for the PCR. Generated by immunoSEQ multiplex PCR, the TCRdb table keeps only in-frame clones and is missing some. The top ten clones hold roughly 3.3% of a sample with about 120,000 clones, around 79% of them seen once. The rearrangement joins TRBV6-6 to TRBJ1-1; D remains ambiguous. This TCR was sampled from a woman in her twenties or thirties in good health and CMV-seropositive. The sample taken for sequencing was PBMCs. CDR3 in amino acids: CASGGLTEAFF. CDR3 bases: TGTGCCAGCGGCGGGCTCACTGAAGCTTTCTTT.